This note documents a single T cell receptor beta chain sequence. What it recognizes is unknown. The length of the CDR3 is 16 residues. CDR1 is SGHKS, CDR2 YYEKEE, per germline (reference sequence). Deletions cut 1 base from V and 4 bases from J, with 14 bases between. After isolation, RNA underwent reverse transcription to generate cDNA as the sequencing template. Assay: immunoSEQ multiplex PCR; the TCRdb copy retains only in-frame clones and omits some. Among roughly 150,000 clones listed, 87% were seen once. Patients with alopecia areata provided lesional scalp punch biopsies as well as peripheral blood. Cell sorting was applied to PBMCs, and CD4+ and CD8+ T cells were collected. This record comes from a study of CD8+ T cells in alopecia areata. Study background: Each day, treated patients took oral tofacitinib twice, at 5 to 10 mg per dose.

General study findings and limits: Although TCR sharing was seen in mice, sharing across patients was less clear, possibly for HLA-related reasons.

The rearrangement joins TRBV5-5 to TRBJ2-2; possibly TRBD2 for D (5 bases). The receptor's source is a human donor with alopecia areata. The material was CD8+ T cells sorted from blood, obtained at week 0. Here the CDR3 reads CASSLRGPRGTGELFF. DNA for the CDR3: TGTGCCAGCAGCTTGCGTGGGCCACGGGGCACCGGGGAGCTGTTTTTT.